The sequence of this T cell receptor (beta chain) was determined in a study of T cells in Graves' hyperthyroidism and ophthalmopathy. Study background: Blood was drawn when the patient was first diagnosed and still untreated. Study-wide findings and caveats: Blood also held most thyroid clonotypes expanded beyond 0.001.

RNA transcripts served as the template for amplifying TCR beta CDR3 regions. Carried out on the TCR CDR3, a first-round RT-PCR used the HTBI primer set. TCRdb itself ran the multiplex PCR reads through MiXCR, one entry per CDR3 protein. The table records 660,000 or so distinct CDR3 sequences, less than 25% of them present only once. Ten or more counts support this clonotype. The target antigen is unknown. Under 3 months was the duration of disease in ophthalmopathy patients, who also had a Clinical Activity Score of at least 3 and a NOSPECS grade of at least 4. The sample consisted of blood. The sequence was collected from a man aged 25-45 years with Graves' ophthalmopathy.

As DNA, the CDR3 is TGTGCCAGCTCACCACAAGGCTCACAACACAATGAGCAGTTCTTC. This encodes CASSPQGSQHNEQFF. The chain has TRBV18 and TRBJ2-1; D is uncertain. Between the trimmed V and J ends, which lost 1 base and 5 bases, there was a span of 12 bases. Germline CDR1 reads KGHSH; CDR2 reads LQKENI. CDR3 length: 15 amino acids.